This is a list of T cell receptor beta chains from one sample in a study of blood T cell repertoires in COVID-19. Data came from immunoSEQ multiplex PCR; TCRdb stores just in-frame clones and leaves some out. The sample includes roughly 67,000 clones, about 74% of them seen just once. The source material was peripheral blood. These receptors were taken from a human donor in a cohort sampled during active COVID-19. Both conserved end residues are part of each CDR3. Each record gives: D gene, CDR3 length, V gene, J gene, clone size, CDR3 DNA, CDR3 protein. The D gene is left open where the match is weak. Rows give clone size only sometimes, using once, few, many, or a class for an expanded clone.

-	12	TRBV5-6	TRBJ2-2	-	TGTGCCAGCAGCAACAGGCAAGGGGAGCTGTTTTTT	CASSNRQGELFF
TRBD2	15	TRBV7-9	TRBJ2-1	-	TGTGCCAGCAGCTTAGCCCTAGCGGGAGGCCATGAGCAGTTCTTC	CASSLALAGGHEQFF
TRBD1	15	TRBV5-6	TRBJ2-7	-	TGTGCCAGCAGCCCATGGACAGGGGGCCTATACGAGCAGTACTTC	CASSPWTGGLYEQYF
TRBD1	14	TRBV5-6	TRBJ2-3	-	TGTGCCAGCAGCCAGGGGACAGGCACAGATACGCAGTATTTT	CASSQGTGTDTQYF
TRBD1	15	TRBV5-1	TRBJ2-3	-	TGCGCCAGCAGCTCGGGACAGGGTCACACAGATACGCAGTATTTT	CASSSGQGHTDTQYF
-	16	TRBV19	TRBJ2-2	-	TGTGCCAGTATCGGTTTGCAGGGGTCGGGCACCGGGGAGCTGTTTTTT	CASIGLQGSGTGELFF
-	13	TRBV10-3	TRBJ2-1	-	TGTGCCATCAGTATCCAGGGGTCCCGGGAGCAGTTCTTC	CAISIQGSREQFF
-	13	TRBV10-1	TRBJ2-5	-	TGCGCCAGCAGTGAAGGGGGTCAAGAGACCCAGTACTTC	CASSEGGQETQYF
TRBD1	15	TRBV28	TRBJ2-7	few	TGTGCCAGCAGAGAGGACAGGGGGCCGGGTTACGAGCAGTACTTC	CASREDRGPGYEQYF
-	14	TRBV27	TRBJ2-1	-	TGTGCCAGCAGTTTCCGGGGAGGAAACAATGAGCAGTTCTTC	CASSFRGGNNEQFF
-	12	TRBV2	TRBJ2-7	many	TGTGCCAGCAGTGTACAGGGCTACGAGCAGTACTTC	CASSVQGYEQYF
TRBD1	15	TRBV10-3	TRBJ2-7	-	TGTGCCATCAGCCCAAAATCGGGACAGGGGGGCGAGCAGTACTTC	CAISPKSGQGGEQYF
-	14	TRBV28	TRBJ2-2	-	TGTGCCAGCAGTCCGGCAGCGAATGGCGGGGAGCTGTTTTTT	CASSPAANGGELFF
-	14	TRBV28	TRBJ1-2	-	TGTGCCAGCAGTCCAGGGGCGCTATACTATGGCTACACCTTC	CASSPGALYYGYTF
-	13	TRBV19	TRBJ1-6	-	TGTGCCAGTACACTAGGTCGAGATTCACCCCTCCACTTT	CASTLGRDSPLHF
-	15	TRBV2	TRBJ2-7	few	TGTGCCAGCAGTGAGCGAGACACTCCCTCCTACGAGCAGTACTTC	CASSERDTPSYEQYF
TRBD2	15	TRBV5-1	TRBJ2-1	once	TGCGCCAGCAGCGCGGGGACTAGAGACAACAATGAGCAGTTCTTC	CASSAGTRDNNEQFF
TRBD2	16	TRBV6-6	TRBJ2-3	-	TGTGCCAGCAGTTACGGGACTAGCGGGGAAACAGATACGCAGTATTTT	CASSYGTSGETDTQYF
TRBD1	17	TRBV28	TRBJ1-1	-	TGTGCCAGCAGTGACAGGGTTGACCTAGCATTGAACACTGAAGCTTTCTTT	CASSDRVDLALNTEAFF
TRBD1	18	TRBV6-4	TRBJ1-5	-	TGTGCCAGCAGCCTCGGGACAGGGGGCAATTATAGCAATCAGCCCCAGCATTTT	CASSLGTGGNYSNQPQHF
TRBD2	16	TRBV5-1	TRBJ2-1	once	TGCGCCAGCAGCTTGGGGCTAGCGGGAGGGTACAATGAGCAGTTCTTC	CASSLGLAGGYNEQFF
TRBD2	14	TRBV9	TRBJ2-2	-	TGTGCCAGCATGCGGGGGTCGAACACCGGGGAGCTGTTTTTT	CASMRGSNTGELFF
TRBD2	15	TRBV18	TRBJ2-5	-	TGTGCCAGCTCATCCGCGGGGGAGGCCTTCCAGACCCAGTACTTC	CASSSAGEAFQTQYF
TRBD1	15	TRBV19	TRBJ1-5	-	TGTGCCAGTAGTCTTGGGACAGGGATTTTAGAGCCCCAGCATTTT	CASSLGTGILEPQHF
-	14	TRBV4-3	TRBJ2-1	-	TGCGCCAGCAGCCAAGTTGACGGGTACAATGAGCAGTTCTTC	CASSQVDGYNEQFF
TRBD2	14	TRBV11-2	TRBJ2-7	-	TGTGCCAGCAGCTTAGGTAGCGGGGGTCACGAGCAGTACTTC	CASSLGSGGHEQYF
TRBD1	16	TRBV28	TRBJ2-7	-	TGTGCCAGCCGCTTCATCTCCGGGACAGGGTACCACGAGCAGTACTTC	CASRFISGTGYHEQYF
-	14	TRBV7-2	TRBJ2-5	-	TGTGCCAGCAGCTTAGGGGCCATCGGTGAGACCCAGTACTTC	CASSLGAIGETQYF
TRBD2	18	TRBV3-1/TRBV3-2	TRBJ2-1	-	TGTGCCAGCAGCCAAGATAAAACTAGCGGGAGTGGGTGGAATGAGCAGTTCTTC	CASSQDKTSGSGWNEQFF
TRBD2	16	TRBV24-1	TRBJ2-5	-	TGTGCCACCAGTGATTATAGAGGGGAGGGTCGAGAGACCCAGTACTTC	CATSDYRGEGRETQYF
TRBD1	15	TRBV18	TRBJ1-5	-	TGTGCCAGCTCCCCGGGACAGGGAACAGGGCAGCCCCAGCATTTT	CASSPGQGTGQPQHF
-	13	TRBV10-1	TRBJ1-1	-	TGCGCCAGCAGTGTGAATAGGAACACTGAAGCTTTCTTT	CASSVNRNTEAFF
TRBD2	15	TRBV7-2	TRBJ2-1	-	TGTGCCAGCAGCCTTTCTAGCGGGAGAAGGGATGAGCAGTTCTTC	CASSLSSGRRDEQFF
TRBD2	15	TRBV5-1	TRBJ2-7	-	TGCGCCAGCAGCTTGGAATCTAGCGGGGTTTACGAGCAGTACTTC	CASSLESSGVYEQYF
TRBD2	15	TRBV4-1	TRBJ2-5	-	TGCGCCAGCAGCCAAGGGCAGGTGGGGGGGGAGACCCAGTACTTC	CASSQGQVGGETQYF